The sequence of this T cell receptor beta chain was determined in a study of blood T cells in healthy people across ages. Findings and limits, study-wide: Relative to aged donors, long-lived donors carried more naive CD4+ cells and displayed higher diversity. From one million sequenced T cells, diversity estimates were lower bounds.

Worth noting for this clonotype: Its antigen is not known.

PCR was performed a second time for roughly 7 to 11 cycles using a sample-barcoded 5' primer and a J-beta primer mix. A 12-random-nucleotide template-switch adaptor tagged each cDNA molecule. TCRdb ran MiXCR on the 5' RACE reads and lists one entry per CDR3 protein. The sample lists over a million distinct CDR3 sequences, 40% to 45% occurring once. The clonotype originates from a woman between 18 and 30 years old in good health. The material sequenced was blood.

The CDR3 loop is CASTGTRREQFF. CDR3 DNA: TGTGCCAGCACCGGGACTCGCCGAGAGCAGTTCTTC. V is TRBV28 and J is TRBJ2-1; perhaps TRBD2 as D (6 bases). V lost 7 bases and J lost 10, with 14 bases in between. CDR1 is MDHEN, CDR2 SYDVKM, per germline. The length of the CDR3 is 12 residues.